This TCR beta chain emerged from a study of T-cell reconstitution after alpha-beta-depleted transplantation in children. This CDR3 has 12 amino acids. Germline values: CDR1 MGHDK, CDR2 SYGVNS. Between the trimmed V and J ends, which lost 4 bases and 8 bases, there was a span of 9 bases. The table lists this clonotype with many counts. Researchers prepared the TCRbeta library using unique molecular identifiers, the study reports. TCRdb re-called the PCR reads with MiXCR, one entry per CDR3 protein. The sample lists around 400,000 distinct CDR3 sequences; 11% were seen once. The source is a human donor who donated a stem cell graft to a child with acute myeloid leukemia. Sequencing used PBMCs from the stem cell graft donor, obtained from the stem cell graft. This chain joins TRBV25-1 and TRBJ1-3; weak D call: TRBD1 (5 bases). The CDR3 spells CASSGRADTIYF. DNA of the CDR3: TGTGCCAGCAGTGGCAGGGCTGACACCATATATTTT.